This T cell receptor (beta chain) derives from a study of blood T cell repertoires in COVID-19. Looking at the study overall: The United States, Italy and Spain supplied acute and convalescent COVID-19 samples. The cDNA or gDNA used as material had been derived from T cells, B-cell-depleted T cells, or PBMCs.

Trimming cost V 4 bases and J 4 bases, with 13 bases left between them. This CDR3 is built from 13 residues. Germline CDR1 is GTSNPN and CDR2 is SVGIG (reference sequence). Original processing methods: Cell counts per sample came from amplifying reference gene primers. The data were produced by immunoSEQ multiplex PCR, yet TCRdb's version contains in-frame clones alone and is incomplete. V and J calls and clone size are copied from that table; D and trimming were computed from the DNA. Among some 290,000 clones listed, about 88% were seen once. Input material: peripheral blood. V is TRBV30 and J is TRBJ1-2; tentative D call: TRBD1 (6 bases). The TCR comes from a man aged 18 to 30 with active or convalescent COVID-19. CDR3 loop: CAWNYGGRYGYTF. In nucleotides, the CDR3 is TGTGCCTGGAACTACGGGGGGCGCTATGGCTACACCTTC. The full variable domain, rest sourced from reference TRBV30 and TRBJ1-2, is SQTIHQWPATLVQPVGSPLSLECTVEGTSNPNLYWYRQAAGRGLQLLFYSVGIGQISSEVPQNLSASRPQDRQFILSSKKLLLSDSGFYLCAWNYGGRYGYTFGSGTRLTVV.